What follows are 6 T cell receptor beta chains derived from one specimen sequenced in a study of metastatic and nonmetastatic thyroid tumors. MiXCR re-clonotyped the PCR reads for TCRdb. This sample has about 92,000 clones, with under 15% found just once. There were no patients who had received any treatment before thyroid surgery. Sequences were obtained from blood. Receptors originate from a female donor with papillary thyroid cancer or a benign thyroid nodule (not recorded which). Some clones in this sample may be carry-over from other donors' samples.

Turning to this clone: This CDR3 is missing its conserved last phenylalanine or tryptophan, likely due to a read error. This chain joins TRBV6-5 and TRBJ1-2, with D perhaps TRBD1 (5 bases). V was pared by 5 bases and J by 2 bases, with 18 bases between. This CDR3 spans 16 amino acids. Germline V gene sequence: CDR1 MNHEY, CDR2 SVGAGI. The CDR3 region is CASSNRFLRDNYGYTL. CDR3 in DNA: TGTGCCAGCAGTAACCGTTTTCTCCGGGACAACTATGGCTACACCTTA.

The chain couples TRBV20-1 to TRBJ2-1; 7 positions agree with TRBD2. The CDR3 consists of 15 residues. CDR1 DFQATT and CDR2 SNEGSKA come from the germline V gene (reference sequence). The trim removed 3 bases at V and 8 bases at J, leaving 13 bases unmatched. CDR3 amino acids: CSASNEGGPTDEQFF. CDR3 DNA: TGCAGTGCTAGTAATGAGGGAGGGCCGACGGATGAGCAGTTCTTC.

A few counts support this clone. This chain links TRBV28 with TRBJ1-6; 9 bases fit TRBD1. V was clipped by 4 bases and J by 15 bases; unmatched bases: 19. Per the germline V gene, CDR1 is MDHEN and CDR2 is SYDVKM. This CDR3 contains 17 residues. CDR3 in amino acids: CASSYLQGATMNSSLHF. In DNA form, the CDR3 reads TGTGCCAGCAGTTATCTACAGGGGGCAACGATGAATTCAAGCCTCCACTTT.

Ten or more counts support this clone. This sequence joins TRBV9 and TRBJ1-1, with D maybe TRBD1 (5 bases). Deletions cut 3 bases from V and 4 bases from J, with 16 bases between. Germline CDR1 and CDR2: SGDLS and YYNGEE. The CDR3 runs to 15 residues. The CDR3 is CASSETGFGSTEAFF. In DNA form, the CDR3 reads TGTGCCAGCAGCGAAACAGGTTTTGGGTCCACTGAAGCTTTCTTT.

At least ten counts were recorded for this clone. This chain connects TRBV20-1 to TRBJ2-1, with D perhaps TRBD1 (6 bases). Trimming removed 3 bases at V and 2 bases at J, with 14 bases between. Germline lookup yields CDR1 DFQATT and CDR2 SNEGSKA (reference sequence). The CDR3 spans 15 residues. The CDR3 protein is CSASKSGVPYNEQFF. The CDR3 DNA follows: TGCAGTGCTAGCAAGTCAGGGGTTCCCTACAATGAGCAGTTCTTC.

A remark on this clone: The final CDR3 position lacks the conserved phenylalanine or tryptophan, pointing to a likely read error. CDR3 sequence (DNA): TGTGCCAGCAGTGGGGGAGTGGGGGCCGACACCGGGGAGCTGTTTTCT. This encodes CASSGGVGADTGELFS. V gene TRBV2 combines with J gene TRBJ2-2; perhaps TRBD1 as D (6 bases). CDR3 length equals 16 residues. CDR1 and CDR2 (germline): SNHLY, FYNNEI. V was trimmed by 4 bases and J by 3 bases, leaving 15 bases between them.